Reported below is one TCR beta chain. CDR1 is LNHDA, CDR2 SQIVND, per germline (reference sequence). The V segment lost 3 bases and the J segment 0 bases; nucleotides outside the gene matches: 1. The CDR3 is made up of 16 amino acids. Per the original data handling: The authors estimated nucleated cell counts from reference gene primer amplification. Sequenced by immunoSEQ multiplex PCR; TCRdb stores in-frame clones only, minus some. The V and J calls and the clone size are those of that table, but D and trimming were determined from the DNA. The sample holds 180,000 or so clones; around four fifths are singletons and the top ten take 3.6%. The source of the sample is a study of blood T cell repertoires in COVID-19.

Sequenced: PBMCs or T cells enriched from blood (not recorded which). The genes are TRBV19 and TRBJ1-5; 11 bases map to TRBD1. The clonotype was recovered from a woman aged 45-65 years in a cohort exposed to, infected with or recovered from COVID-19 (not recorded which). CDR3 bases: TGTGCCAGTAGTATGGACAGGGGGCTTAGCAATCAGCCCCAGCATTTT. Its translation: CASSMDRGLSNQPQHF.